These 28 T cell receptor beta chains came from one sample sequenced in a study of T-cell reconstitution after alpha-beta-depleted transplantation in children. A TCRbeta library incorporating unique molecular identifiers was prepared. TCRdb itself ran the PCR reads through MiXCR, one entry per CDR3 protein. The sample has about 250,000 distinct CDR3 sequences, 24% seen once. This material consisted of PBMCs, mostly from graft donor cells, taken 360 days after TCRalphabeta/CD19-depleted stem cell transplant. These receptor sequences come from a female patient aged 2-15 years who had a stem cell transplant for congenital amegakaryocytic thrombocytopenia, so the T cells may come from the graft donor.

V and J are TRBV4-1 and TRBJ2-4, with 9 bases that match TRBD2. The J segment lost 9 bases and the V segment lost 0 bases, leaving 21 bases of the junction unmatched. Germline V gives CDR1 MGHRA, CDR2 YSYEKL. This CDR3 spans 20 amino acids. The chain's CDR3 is CASSQENKAWRGGMRSIQYF. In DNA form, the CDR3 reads TGCGCCAGCAGCCAAGAGAATAAAGCGTGGCGGGGGGGGATGCGAAGCATTCAGTACTTC.

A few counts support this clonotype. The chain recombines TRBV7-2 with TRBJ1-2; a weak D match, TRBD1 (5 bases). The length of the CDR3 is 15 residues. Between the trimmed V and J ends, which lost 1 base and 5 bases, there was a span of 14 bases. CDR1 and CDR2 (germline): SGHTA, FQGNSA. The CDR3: CASSLGKGLGYGYTF. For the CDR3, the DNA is TGTGCCAGCAGCTTAGGCAAGGGGCTTGGATATGGCTACACCTTC.

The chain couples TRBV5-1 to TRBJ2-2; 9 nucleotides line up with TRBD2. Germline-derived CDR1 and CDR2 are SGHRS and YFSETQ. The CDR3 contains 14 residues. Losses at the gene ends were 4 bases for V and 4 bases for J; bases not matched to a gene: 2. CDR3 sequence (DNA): TGCGCCAGCAGCGCGGGACTAGCCACCGGGGAGCTGTTTTTT. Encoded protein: CASSAGLATGELFF.

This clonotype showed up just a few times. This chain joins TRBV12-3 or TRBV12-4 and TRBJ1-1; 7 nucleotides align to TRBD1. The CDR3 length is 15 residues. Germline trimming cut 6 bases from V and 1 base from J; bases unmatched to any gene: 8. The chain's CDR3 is CASSSPGTANTEAFF. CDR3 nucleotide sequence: TGTGCCAGCAGCTCCCCCGGGACAGCGAACACTGAAGCTTTCTTT.

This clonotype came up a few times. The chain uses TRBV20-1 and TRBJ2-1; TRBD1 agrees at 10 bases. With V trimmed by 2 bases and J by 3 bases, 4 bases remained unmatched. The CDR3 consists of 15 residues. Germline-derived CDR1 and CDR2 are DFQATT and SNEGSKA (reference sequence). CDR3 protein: CSARPGQGLYNEQFF. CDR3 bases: TGCAGTGCTAGACCGGGACAGGGGCTCTACAATGAGCAGTTCTTC.

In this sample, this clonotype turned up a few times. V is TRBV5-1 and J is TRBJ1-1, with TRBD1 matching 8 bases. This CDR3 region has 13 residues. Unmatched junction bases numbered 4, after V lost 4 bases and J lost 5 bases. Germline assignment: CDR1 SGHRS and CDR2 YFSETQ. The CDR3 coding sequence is TGCGCCAGCAGCGTACAGGGGGTAACTGAAGCTTTCTTT. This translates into CASSVQGVTEAFF.

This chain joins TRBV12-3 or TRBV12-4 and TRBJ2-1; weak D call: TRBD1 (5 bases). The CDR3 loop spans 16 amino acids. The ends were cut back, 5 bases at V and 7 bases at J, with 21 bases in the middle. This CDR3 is CASSLVKARRGNEQFF. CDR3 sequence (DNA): TGTGCCAGCAGTCTTGTAAAAGCGAGAAGGGGAAATGAGCAGTTCTTC.

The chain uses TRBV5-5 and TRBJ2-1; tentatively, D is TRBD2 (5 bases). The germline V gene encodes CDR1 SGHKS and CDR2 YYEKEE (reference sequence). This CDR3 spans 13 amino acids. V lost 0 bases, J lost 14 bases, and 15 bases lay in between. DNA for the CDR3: TGTGCCAGCAGCTTGGGCGGCGAGGGTATAGAGTTCTTC. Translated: CASSLGGEGIEFF.

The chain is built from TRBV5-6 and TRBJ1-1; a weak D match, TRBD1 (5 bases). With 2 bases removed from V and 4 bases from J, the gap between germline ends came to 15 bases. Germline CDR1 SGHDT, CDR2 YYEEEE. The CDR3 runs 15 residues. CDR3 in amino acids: CASSLQDPLGTEAFF. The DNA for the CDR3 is TGTGCCAGCAGCTTACAGGACCCCCTCGGCACTGAAGCTTTCTTT.

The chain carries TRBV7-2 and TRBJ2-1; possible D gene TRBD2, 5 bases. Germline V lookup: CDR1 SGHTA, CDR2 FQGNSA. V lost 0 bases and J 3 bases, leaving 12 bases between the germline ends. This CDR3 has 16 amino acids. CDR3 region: CASSLATGKYYNEQFF. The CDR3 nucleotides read TGTGCCAGCAGCTTAGCCACCGGGAAATACTACAATGAGCAGTTCTTC.

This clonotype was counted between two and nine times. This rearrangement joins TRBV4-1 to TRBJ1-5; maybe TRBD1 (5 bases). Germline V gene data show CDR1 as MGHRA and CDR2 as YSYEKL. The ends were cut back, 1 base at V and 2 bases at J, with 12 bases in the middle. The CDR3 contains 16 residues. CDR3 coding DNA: TGCGCCAGCAGCCAAGTCCCGGGGACGCGCAATCAGCCCCAGCATTTT. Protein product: CASSQVPGTRNQPQHF.

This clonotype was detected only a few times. This chain's CDR3 is CSARDWTNQETQYF. The CDR3 DNA reads TGCAGTGCTAGAGATTGGACGAACCAAGAGACCCAGTACTTC. V and J are TRBV20-1 and TRBJ2-5; no clear D gene. The CDR3 sequence is 14 residues long. Trimming shortened V by 0 bases and J by 0 bases, and 8 bases separated the two germline ends. The germline V gene has CDR1 DFQATT and CDR2 SNEGSKA (reference sequence).

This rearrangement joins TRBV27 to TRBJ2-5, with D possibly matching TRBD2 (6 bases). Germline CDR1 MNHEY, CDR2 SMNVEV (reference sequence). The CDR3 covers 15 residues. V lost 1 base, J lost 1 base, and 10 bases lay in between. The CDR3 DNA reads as TGTGCCAGCAGTTTATGGGCGGGGACCCAAGAGACCCAGTACTTC. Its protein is CASSLWAGTQETQYF.

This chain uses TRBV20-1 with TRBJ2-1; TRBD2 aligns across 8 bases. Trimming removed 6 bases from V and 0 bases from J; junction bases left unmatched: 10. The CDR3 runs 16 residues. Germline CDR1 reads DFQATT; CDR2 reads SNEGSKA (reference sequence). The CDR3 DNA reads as TGCAGTGCCGACTCCCTGGCGGGAGGCTCCTACAATGAGCAGTTCTTC. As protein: CSADSLAGGSYNEQFF.

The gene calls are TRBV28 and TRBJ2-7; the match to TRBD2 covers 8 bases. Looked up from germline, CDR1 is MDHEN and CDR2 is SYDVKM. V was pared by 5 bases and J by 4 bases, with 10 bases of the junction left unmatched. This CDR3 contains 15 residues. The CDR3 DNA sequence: TGTGCCAGCAGTCGACAAACTAGCGGAGGTTACGAGCAGTACTTC. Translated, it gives CASSRQTSGGYEQYF.

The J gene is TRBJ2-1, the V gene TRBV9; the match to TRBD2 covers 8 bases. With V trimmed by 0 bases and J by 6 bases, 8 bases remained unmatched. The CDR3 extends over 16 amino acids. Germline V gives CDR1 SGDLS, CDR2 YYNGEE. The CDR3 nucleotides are TGTGCCAGCAGCGTAGTTGTCCTAGCGGGCCTCAATGAGCAGTTCTTC. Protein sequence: CASSVVVLAGLNEQFF.

In nucleotides, the CDR3 is TGTGCCAGCATCGCTGGCTACACCTTC. It yields the protein CASIAGYTF. This chain connects TRBV2 to TRBJ1-2; no clear D gene. The CDR3 covers 9 residues. In germline, CDR1 is SNHLY, CDR2 FYNNEI. Trimming cost V 7 bases and J 7 bases, with 4 bases left between them.

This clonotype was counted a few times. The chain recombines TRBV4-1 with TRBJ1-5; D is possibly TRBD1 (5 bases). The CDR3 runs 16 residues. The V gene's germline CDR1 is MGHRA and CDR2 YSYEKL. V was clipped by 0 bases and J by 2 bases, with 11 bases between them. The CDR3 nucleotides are TGCGCCAGCAGCCAAGAACTGGGCAGGGGCAATCAGCCCCAGCATTTT. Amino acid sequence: CASSQELGRGNQPQHF.

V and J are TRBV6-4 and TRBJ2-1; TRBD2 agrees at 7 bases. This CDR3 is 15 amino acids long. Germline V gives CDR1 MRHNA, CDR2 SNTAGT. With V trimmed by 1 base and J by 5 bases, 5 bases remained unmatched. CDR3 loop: CASSDWAGDNNEQFF. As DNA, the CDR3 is TGTGCCAGCAGTGACTGGGCGGGAGACAACAATGAGCAGTTCTTC.

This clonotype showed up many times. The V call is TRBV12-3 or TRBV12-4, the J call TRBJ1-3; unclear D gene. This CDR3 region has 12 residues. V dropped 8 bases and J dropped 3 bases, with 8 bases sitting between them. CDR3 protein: CASGVFGNTIYF. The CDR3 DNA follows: TGTGCCAGCGGGGTTTTTGGAAACACCATATATTTT.

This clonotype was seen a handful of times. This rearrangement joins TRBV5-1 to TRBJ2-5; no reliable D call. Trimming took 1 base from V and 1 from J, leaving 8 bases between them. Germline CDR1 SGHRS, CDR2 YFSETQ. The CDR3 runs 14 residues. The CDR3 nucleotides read TGCGCCAGCAGCTTGAAACGGACCCAAGAGACCCAGTACTTC. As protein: CASSLKRTQETQYF.

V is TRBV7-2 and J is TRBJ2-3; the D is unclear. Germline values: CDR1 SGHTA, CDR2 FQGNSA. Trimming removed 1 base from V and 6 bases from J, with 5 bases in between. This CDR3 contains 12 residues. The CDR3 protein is CASSLGYDTQYF. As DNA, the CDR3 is TGTGCCAGCAGCTTAGGATATGATACGCAGTATTTT.

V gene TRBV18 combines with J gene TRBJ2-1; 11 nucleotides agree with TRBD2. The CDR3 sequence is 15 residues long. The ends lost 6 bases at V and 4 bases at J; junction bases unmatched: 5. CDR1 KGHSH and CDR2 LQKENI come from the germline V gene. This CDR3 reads CASSVGTSGYNEQFF. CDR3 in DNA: TGTGCCAGCTCCGTTGGGACTAGCGGTTACAATGAGCAGTTCTTC.

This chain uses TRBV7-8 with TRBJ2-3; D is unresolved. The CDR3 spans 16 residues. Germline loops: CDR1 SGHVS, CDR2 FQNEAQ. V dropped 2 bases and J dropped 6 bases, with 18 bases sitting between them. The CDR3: CASSLPPGIEWDTQYF. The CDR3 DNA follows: TGTGCCAGCAGCTTACCACCTGGGATCGAATGGGATACGCAGTATTTT. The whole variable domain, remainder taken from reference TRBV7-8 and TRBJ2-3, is GAGVSQSPRYKVAKRGQDVALRCDPISGHVSLFWYQQALGQGPEFLTYFQNEAQLDKSGLPSDRFFAERPEGSVSTLKIQRTQQEDSAVYLCASSLPPGIEWDTQYFGPGTRLTVL.

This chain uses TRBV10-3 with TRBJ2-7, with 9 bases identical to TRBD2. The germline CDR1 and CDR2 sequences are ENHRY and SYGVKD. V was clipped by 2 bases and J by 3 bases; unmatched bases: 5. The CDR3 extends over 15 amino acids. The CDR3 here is CAISERLAGVYEQYF. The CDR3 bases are TGTGCCATCAGTGAGAGATTAGCGGGGGTCTACGAGCAGTACTTC.

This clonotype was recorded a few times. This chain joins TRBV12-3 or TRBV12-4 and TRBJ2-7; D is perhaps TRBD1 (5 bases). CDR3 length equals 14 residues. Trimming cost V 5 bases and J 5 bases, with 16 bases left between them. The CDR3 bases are TGTGCCAGCAGTCCCGGACAAGGTTCGGACGAGCAGTACTTC. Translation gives CASSPGQGSDEQYF.

CDR3 in DNA: TGCAGTGCTTTCGTCCCAACTAATGAAAAACTGTTTTTT. It is translated as CSAFVPTNEKLFF. The chain recombines TRBV20-1 with TRBJ1-4; no clear D. Per germline, CDR1 DFQATT and CDR2 SNEGSKA (reference sequence). Between the trimmed V and J ends, which lost 5 bases and 0 bases, there was a span of 7 bases. The CDR3 is 13 residues long.

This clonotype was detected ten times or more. The CDR3 here is CASSYRGARTSWNEQFF. The DNA for the CDR3 is TGTGCCAGCAGCTATAGGGGTGCGAGGACTAGTTGGAATGAGCAGTTCTTC. The genes are TRBV11-2 and TRBJ2-1; 7 bases map to TRBD2. The germline gives CDR1 SGHAT, CDR2 FQNNGV. This CDR3 spans 17 amino acids. The V segment lost 4 bases and the J segment 7 bases; nucleotides outside the gene matches: 16.